Following are 32 T cell receptor beta chains from one sample sequenced in a study of T cells after yellow fever vaccination. TCRdb re-analysed the 5' RACE reads in MiXCR, keeping a single row per CDR3 protein. This sample has under 600,000 distinct CDR3 sequences; about 14% occur once, and the top ten carry about an eighth. The starting material was PBMCs, obtained on the day of the yellow fever booster vaccination. The receptor set was obtained from a man aged 30 to 39 who received the YFV17D yellow fever vaccine.

V usage is TRBV11-1 and J usage is TRBJ2-3; tentatively, D is TRBD2 (6 bases). This CDR3 has 18 amino acids. In germline, CDR1 is SGHAT, CDR2 FQDESV (reference sequence). V lost 1 base, J lost 2 bases, and 19 bases lay in between. CDR3 in DNA: TGTGCCAGCAGCTTAGGGGAATGGAGGGGTTCGAACACAGATACGCAGTATTTT. Its translation is CASSLGEWRGSNTDTQYF.

The chain carries TRBV15 and TRBJ2-5; D gene unclear. This CDR3 spans 17 amino acids. Germline V lookup: CDR1 LNHNV, CDR2 YYDKDF (reference sequence). V dropped 5 bases and J dropped 7 bases, with 26 bases sitting between them. This chain's CDR3 is CATSSKNAETRQRTQYF. In DNA form, the CDR3 reads TGTGCCACCAGCTCTAAAAACGCAGAAACCCGTCAGAGGACCCAGTACTTC.

In this sample, this clonotype turned up a few times. J is TRBJ2-7 and V is TRBV28; 9 nucleotides agree with TRBD1. CDR3 size: 13 residues. The germline V gene has CDR1 MDHEN and CDR2 SYDVKM. V gave up 7 bases and J gave up 6 bases; unmatched junction bases: 7. CDR3 residues: CASILQGASEQYF. The CDR3 region has the DNA TGTGCCAGCATTCTACAGGGGGCCAGCGAGCAGTACTTC.

The chain has TRBV20-1 and TRBJ2-3, with TRBD2 matching over 7 bases. This CDR3 contains 16 residues. CDR1 and CDR2 from the germline V gene are DFQATT and SNEGSKA (reference sequence). V shed 0 bases and J 0 bases; nucleotides not matched to a gene: 6. CDR3 in DNA: TGCAGTGCTAGAGATCTCGGCGGGAGAAGCACAGATACGCAGTATTTT. Encoded protein: CSARDLGGRSTDTQYF.

This clonotype came up a few times. CDR3 nucleotides: TGTGCCAGCAGCCCAGACAGGGGGCCCTATGGCTACACCTTC. The encoded protein is CASSPDRGPYGYTF. This chain joins TRBV7-8 and TRBJ1-2; 10 bases are a match to TRBD1. Germline lookup yields CDR1 SGHVS and CDR2 FQNEAQ. The CDR3 covers 14 residues. V dropped 5 bases and J dropped 4; count of bases not matched to a gene: 4.

This clonotype showed up many times. V usage is TRBV6-5 and J usage is TRBJ1-5; D not certain. This CDR3 contains 13 residues. V shed 2 bases and J shed 2 bases, with 4 bases lying between them. CDR1 is MNHEY, CDR2 SVGAGI, per germline. CDR3 coding DNA: TGTGCCAGCAGTTACACCGGCAATCAGCCCCAGCATTTT. Translation: CASSYTGNQPQHF.

This chain joins TRBV5-6 and TRBJ2-5, with a possible D match to TRBD1 (5 bases). The CDR3 is 13 amino acids. In germline, CDR1 is SGHDT, CDR2 YYEEEE. V was cut by 2 bases and J by 6 bases, with 11 bases left in between. Here the CDR3 DNA reads TGTGCCAGCAGCTTAGGGGATGAGAAGACCCAGTACTTC. This encodes CASSLGDEKTQYF.

The genes are TRBV7-2 and TRBJ1-6, with D possibly matching TRBD1 (5 bases). Trimming removed 5 bases from V and 7 bases from J, with 21 bases in between. CDR1 and CDR2 from the germline V gene are SGHTA and FQGNSA. This CDR3 comprises 17 residues. This chain's CDR3 is CASSLAALRAGNSPLHF. Written as DNA, the CDR3 is TGTGCCAGCAGCCTTGCGGCTCTCAGGGCGGGAAATTCACCCCTCCACTTT.

This clonotype was found a few times. The genes are TRBV20-1 and TRBJ2-1; D remains ambiguous. The CDR3 is 13 amino acids. Trimming left V 0 bases short and J 6 bases short, with 9 bases between. Germline V lookup: CDR1 DFQATT, CDR2 SNEGSKA (reference sequence). The CDR3 reads CSARDPQINEQFF. CDR3 sequence (DNA): TGCAGTGCTAGAGACCCTCAAATCAATGAGCAGTTCTTC.

The chain carries TRBV20-1 and TRBJ2-7, with 8 nucleotides matching TRBD2. The CDR3 extends over 18 amino acids. V gave up 0 bases and J gave up 0 bases; unmatched junction bases: 13. CDR1 and CDR2 from the germline V gene are DFQATT and SNEGSKA (reference sequence). CDR3 protein: CSARDFGAIAGSSYEQYF. CDR3 nucleotide sequence: TGCAGTGCTAGAGACTTCGGGGCAATAGCGGGGAGCTCCTACGAGCAGTACTTC.

This clonotype was observed a handful of times. The chain combines TRBV29-1 with TRBJ1-6; D is unresolved. V lost 4 bases and J 4 bases, leaving 11 bases between the germline ends. The CDR3 is 14 residues long. Germline V gene lookup returns CDR1 SQVTM and CDR2 ANQGSEA. The CDR3 sequence is CSVAEDGYNSPLHF. The CDR3 DNA is TGCAGCGTTGCCGAGGATGGGTATAATTCACCCCTCCACTTT.

Points on this clonotype: One junction end does not reproduce the germline sequence, and a read error may be involved. This CDR3 is CTSSLGRGSSYNEQFF. The CDR3 DNA sequence: TGTACCAGCAGCTTAGGGCGCGGTAGCTCCTACAATGAGCAGTTCTTC. The rearrangement links TRBV7-8 to TRBJ2-1; D gene uncertain. From germline, CDR1 is SGHVS and CDR2 FQNEAQ. This CDR3 has 16 amino acids.

This clonotype was found a few times. The rearrangement uses TRBV30 and TRBJ1-1; D remains unclear. CDR1 GTSNPN and CDR2 SVGIG come from the germline V gene (reference sequence). V shed 1 base and J shed 0 bases, with 6 bases lying between them. The CDR3 spans 13 residues. The CDR3 DNA is TGTGCCTGGAGTGAAAACATGAACACTGAAGCTTTCTTT. Protein sequence: CAWSENMNTEAFF. Looking up the rest from reference TRBV30 and TRBJ1-1 gives the full variable domain: SQTIHQWPATLVQPVGSPLSLECTVEGTSNPNLYWYRQAAGRGLQLLFYSVGIGQISSEVPQNLSASRPQDRQFILSSKKLLLSDSGFYLCAWSENMNTEAFFGQGTRLTVV.

This clonotype was detected a few times. The V gene is TRBV28, the J gene TRBJ2-7; 8 bases fit TRBD2. The V gene end was trimmed by 6 bases and the J gene end by 2 bases; junction bases not matched to a gene: 6. The CDR3 has 14 residues. Germline CDR1 and CDR2: MDHEN and SYDVKM. CDR3 in DNA: TGTGCCAGCAGCCGGAGCGGGAGTCCCTACGAGCAGTACTTC. Translating gives CASSRSGSPYEQYF.

This clonotype occurred a few times. J is TRBJ2-1 and V is TRBV20-1, with TRBD2 matching over 12 bases. Germline CDR1 is DFQATT and CDR2 is SNEGSKA (reference sequence). The V and J ends lost 5 bases and 7 bases, in that order; junction bases with no gene match: 12. This CDR3 contains 16 residues. CDR3 in DNA: TGCAGTGCTCAGGCCGTGACTAGCGGGAGATTTAATGAGCAGTTCTTC. This codes for CSAQAVTSGRFNEQFF.

The CDR3 DNA follows: TGTGCCAGCAGCCTTATACGATCCAGGGTGAGGTTTGAGCAGTTCTTC. Protein sequence: CASSLIRSRVRFEQFF. The genes are TRBV28 and TRBJ2-1, with D perhaps matching TRBD1 (5 bases). CDR3 length: 16 amino acids. Germline CDR1 and CDR2: MDHEN and SYDVKM. V dropped 6 bases and J dropped 9 bases, with 24 bases sitting between them.

The rearrangement joins TRBV20-1 to TRBJ1-1; no definite D call. This CDR3 is built from 17 residues. From germline, CDR1 is DFQATT and CDR2 SNEGSKA (reference sequence). The V gene lost 4 bases and the J gene lost 0 bases, with 21 bases spanning the gap. This CDR3 reads CSAIGIPPLFMNTEAFF. Written as DNA, the CDR3 is TGCAGTGCTATCGGCATCCCGCCGCTGTTTATGAACACTGAAGCTTTCTTT.

This clonotype appeared a few times. V usage is TRBV24-1 and J usage is TRBJ2-2; either TRBD1 or TRBD2 may fit D (5 bases each). The CDR3 is made up of 13 amino acids. Germline V gives CDR1 KGHDR, CDR2 SFDVKD. Trimming removed 8 bases from V and 5 bases from J, with 11 bases in between. The CDR3 reads CATTGTRTGELFF. In DNA, the CDR3 is TGTGCCACCACTGGGACGCGGACCGGGGAGCTGTTTTTT.

The chain recombines TRBV20-1 with TRBJ2-1; 9 bases line up with TRBD2. V gave up 0 bases and J gave up 4 bases; unmatched junction bases: 4. This CDR3 is built from 15 residues. Per germline, CDR1 DFQATT and CDR2 SNEGSKA (reference sequence). CDR3 in amino acids: CSARDTLAGYNEQFF. The CDR3, as DNA: TGCAGTGCTAGAGATACCCTAGCGGGGTACAATGAGCAGTTCTTC.

This clonotype has just a few counts. The chain joins TRBV11-2 to TRBJ1-6; D call uncertain. V was pared by 3 bases and J by 10 bases, with 13 bases between. Germline CDR1 SGHAT, CDR2 FQNNGV. The CDR3 sequence is 14 residues long. The CDR3 bases are TGTGCCAGCAGCTTTCGTCCTTTGGGGTCACCCCTCCACTTT. It codes for CASSFRPLGSPLHF.

This clonotype appeared a few times. V usage is TRBV7-8 and J usage is TRBJ2-3; 10 nucleotides line up with TRBD2. V trimming: 5 bases; J trimming: 4 bases; junction bases outside the gene matches: 12. CDR3 length: 17 amino acids. Germline CDR1 is SGHVS and CDR2 is FQNEAQ. CDR3 sequence: CASSPRPSGRAADTQYF. CDR3 nucleotide sequence: TGTGCCAGCAGCCCCAGACCCAGCGGGAGGGCCGCAGATACGCAGTATTTT.

The V call is TRBV6-5, the J call TRBJ1-2, with 7 bases aligning to TRBD1. The CDR3 has 15 residues. The trim removed 4 bases at V and 6 bases at J, leaving 11 bases unmatched. From germline, CDR1 is MNHEY and CDR2 SVGAGI. As DNA, the CDR3 is TGTGCCAGCAGTTTTGACAGGGACAGCCTAGATGGCTACACCTTC. It is translated as CASSFDRDSLDGYTF.

J is TRBJ2-3 and V is TRBV10-3; 8 bases agree with TRBD2. The CDR3 has 18 residues. Germline CDR1 and CDR2: ENHRY and SYGVKD. Trimming took 2 bases from V and 1 from J; bases not matched to a gene: 11. The CDR3 region has the DNA TGTGCCATCAGTGAGCCCGGGGTCACTAGCGGAGGCACAGATACGCAGTATTTT. Its translation: CAISEPGVTSGGTDTQYF.

This clonotype was picked up a small number of times. The chain combines TRBV10-3 with TRBJ2-3; tentative D call: TRBD2 (6 bases). Trimming removed 5 bases at V and 4 bases at J, with 10 bases between. The CDR3 has 13 amino acids. CDR1 ENHRY and CDR2 SYGVKD come from the germline V gene. The CDR3 DNA is TGTGCCATCAGTTGGGGGGAGGCAGATACGCAGTATTTT. Translation gives CAISWGEADTQYF.

The rearrangement joins TRBV27 to TRBJ2-1, with 9 bases matching TRBD2. This CDR3 has 16 residues. V trimming: 2 bases; J trimming: 6 bases; junction bases outside the gene matches: 8. The germline V gene encodes CDR1 MNHEY and CDR2 SMNVEV (reference sequence). Here the CDR3 DNA reads TGTGCCAGCAGTTTAAGTCTAGCGGGAAGGGGCAATGAGCAGTTCTTC. Its protein product is CASSLSLAGRGNEQFF.

CDR3 in DNA: TGTGCCAGCAGTGGGACAGACAATCAGCCCCAGCATTTT. Protein sequence: CASSGTDNQPQHF. The chain links TRBV3-1 to TRBJ1-5; 7 bases agree with TRBD1. CDR1 is LGHDT, CDR2 YNNKEL, per germline (reference sequence). There are 13 residues in the CDR3. Trimming at V came to 6 bases and at J to 3 bases, leaving 2 bases not matched to a gene.

This clonotype has a handful of counts. V usage is TRBV3-1 and J usage is TRBJ1-2, with a tentative D call TRBD1 (6 bases). Trimming took off 4 bases at V and 8 bases at J, with 14 bases between the two ends. In germline, CDR1 is LGHDT, CDR2 YNNKEL (reference sequence). The length of the CDR3 is 13 residues. In DNA, the CDR3 is TGTGCCAGCAGCCCACAGGGATTGAGCGGCTACACCTTC. Translating gives CASSPQGLSGYTF.

The table lists this clonotype with a few counts. The chain couples TRBV23-1 to TRBJ2-1; D is perhaps TRBD2 (5 bases). TRBV23-1 is labeled an ORF, and its function is uncertain. CDR3 length: 19 residues. V shed 1 base and J shed 0 bases, with 19 bases lying between them. In nucleotides, the CDR3 is TGCGCCAGCAGTCAATGGTGGAGCGGCAGTCTCCCCTCCTACAATGAGCAGTTCTTC. This encodes CASSQWWSGSLPSYNEQFF.

This clonotype was observed a few times. This chain links TRBV7-3 with TRBJ1-1, with a weak D call TRBD1 (5 bases). Germline V gives CDR1 SGHTA, CDR2 FQGTGA. Trimming shortened V by 2 bases and J by 3 bases, and 10 bases separated the two germline ends. The CDR3 sequence is 14 residues long. CDR3 sequence: CASSLEGLDTEAFF. CDR3 DNA sequence: TGTGCCAGCAGCTTAGAGGGGCTCGACACTGAAGCTTTCTTT.

In its sample, this clonotype was seen a few times. The chain couples TRBV2 to TRBJ2-7; 12 bases line up with TRBD2. CDR3 length: 15 residues. CDR1 and CDR2 (germline): SNHLY, FYNNEI. Unmatched junction bases numbered 5, after V lost 2 bases and J lost 6 bases. The CDR3 DNA reads as TGTGCCAGCAGTGAACTAGCGGGAGGGCCGCGCGAGCAGTACTTC. Encoded protein: CASSELAGGPREQYF.

This clonotype was seen a handful of times. This CDR3 is CSARDSQGGNLLNKNIQYF. The CDR3 nucleotides are TGCAGTGCTAGAGATTCCCAGGGGGGAAACCTTCTAAACAAAAACATTCAGTACTTC. The chain joins TRBV20-1 to TRBJ2-4; weak D call: TRBD1 (7 bases). CDR3 size: 19 residues. The V end was cut by 0 bases, the J end by 3 bases, with 24 bases between. The V gene's germline CDR1 is DFQATT and CDR2 SNEGSKA (reference sequence).

This clonotype has only a few counts. The rearrangement uses TRBV12-5 and TRBJ2-1; the D call may be TRBD1 or TRBD2 (6 bases each). CDR3 size: 14 residues. The V and J ends lost 3 bases and 4 bases respectively, with 10 bases between them. Germline V gene data show CDR1 as LGHNT and CDR2 as FRNRAP. The CDR3 sequence is CASGLSGAYNEQFF. The CDR3 DNA follows: TGTGCTAGTGGTTTATCGGGGGCTTACAATGAGCAGTTCTTC.